Given below is one TCR beta chain in context. This clone was detected only once. What this receptor recognizes is not known. Base qualities are not at hand, and no much larger clone is one base apart. Collaborating institutions collected whole blood in K2EDTA tubes following their own protocols. For TCRbeta analysis, collaborators shipped samples as frozen whole blood, isolated PBMCs, or DNA extracted from either of those sample types. This sample was included in a study of blood T cell repertoires in COVID-19 (dated by TCRdb to the early 2020s). Study-wide context: Samples covering the acute and convalescent phases of COVID-19 were provided by collaborators in the United States, Italy and Spain. The prospective study material was composed of cDNA or gDNA derived from T cells, B-cell-depleted T cells, or PBMCs. Subjects who had been exposed to COVID-19, were actively infected with it, or had recovered from it provided the deeply sampled blood TCRbeta repertoires that made up the dataset. The repertoires were made available in a free public database intended to serve as a resource for research on the immune response to SARS-CoV-2. The samples were drawn from two sources: the first 160 participants of the ongoing ImmuneRACE study, and over 1,000 subjects contributed by 6 global collaborators. A de-identified subject ID, COVID-19 status, age in years and sex were almost always included in the sample metadata. Where HLA class I and class II types were available, the types were taken from metadata supplied by the sample provider, not from assay-based typing. Study-level results and caveats: Clinical and demographic metadata were provided uncurated, with the amount varying by source and participant.

Including the terminal cysteine and phenylalanine, the CDR3 comprises 15 residues. The entry retains the CDR3 DNA only, 45 bases that are in frame from base 1. Clipping removes 2 bases from V and 9 bases from J, with 10 as the unmatched junction base count. Based on the germline V gene (reference sequence), the CDR1 and CDR2 sequences are LGHDT and YNNKEL. TCRbeta CDR3 regions were amplified from genomic DNA using the immunoSEQ Assay, a bias-controlled multiplex PCR. On the authors' methods: The number of nucleated cells in each sample was estimated from the amplification of reference gene primers within the assay. To quantify the absolute abundance of each unique TCRbeta CDR3 rearrangement, sequence reads were collapsed and filtered. For each sample, productive Simpson clonality was calculated as the square root of Simpson's diversity index across productive rearrangements. TCRdb carries this immuneACCESS record with in-frame sequences only. Its versions omit some clonotypes, under half of them owing to an unresolved V gene in the studies checked, with the rest unexplained. V, J and clone size are taken as reported in that table, and D and trimming were inferred from the DNA itself. The sample data list tens of thousands of clones, and more than 70% of these were observed just once. The ten largest clones take up over 4.5% of the sample.

The receptor was isolated from a human donor in a cohort sampled during active COVID-19. Material for sequencing was peripheral blood. The chain is made from TRBV3-1 (or the pseudogene TRBV3-2) and TRBJ2-3; a stretch of 8 junction bases matches TRBD1. This receptor has the CDR3 CASSQITGGRGTQYF. The nucleotide sequence reads as follows: TGTGCCAGCAGCCAAATTACAGGGGGGCGGGGAACGCAGTATTTT.